Reported below is one T cell receptor beta chain. Its antigen is currently unknown. This sample stems from a study of beta chain features in type 1 diabetes. Study-wide results and limits: No resolution was reached here on whether HLA type influences TCRB rearrangement. More deletions and fewer insertions at VDJ junctions were seen in type 1 diabetes patients.

Expressed TCRB transcripts got sequenced, as all isolated RNA was reverse transcribed. TCRdb's copy holds only in-frame clones and misses some; the assay was immunoSEQ multiplex PCR. The table shows a few hundred thousand clones, with about 16% occurring only once. The germline V gene encodes CDR1 MDHEN and CDR2 SYDVKM. CDR3 length equals 11 residues. Sorting produced populations that all topped 95% purity. The V and J genes are TRBV28 and TRBJ1-1; D ambiguous. The clonotype comes from a woman aged 18-29 years in good health. The sequenced material came from naive CD4+ T cells from blood. Here the CDR3 reads CETSSNTEAFF. CDR3 in DNA: TGTGAGACATCCTCGAACACTGAAGCTTTCTTT.